The rows below give T cell receptor beta chains drawn from one sample of a study of cytomegalovirus exposure and HLA in healthy donors. This table comes from immunoSEQ multiplex PCR, and its TCRdb copy is limited to in-frame clones, with some not included. Seen here are 170,000 or so clones, over 60% observed once, and the top ten hold approximately 3.1%. Sequencing used PBMCs. These receptors were obtained from a middle-aged woman in good health and CMV-seronegative. Both conserved end residues are part of each CDR3. D genes are given only for firm matches. Rows give clone size only sometimes, using once, few, many, or a class for an expanded clone.

D gene	J gene	V gene	clone size	CDR3 protein	CDR3 DNA
.	TRBJ1-1	TRBV9	.	CASSVGQANTEAFF	TGTGCCAGCAGCGTAGGACAAGCGAACACTGAAGCTTTCTTT
TRBD2	TRBJ2-3	TRBV19	.	CASTGRGLTDTQYF	TGTGCCAGTACCGGGAGGGGACTCACAGATACGCAGTATTTT
.	TRBJ1-4	TRBV19	.	CASSPQGVINEKLFF	TGTGCCAGTAGTCCCCAAGGGGTGATTAATGAAAAACTGTTTTTT
TRBD1	TRBJ1-1	TRBV6-1	.	CASTTGQAPAEAFF	TGTGCCAGCACCACTGGACAGGCGCCGGCTGAAGCTTTCTTT
.	TRBJ1-6	TRBV28	.	CASNSAGFNSPLHF	TGTGCCAGCAATTCGGCAGGGTTTAATTCACCCCTCCACTTT
TRBD1	TRBJ1-6	TRBV6-5	.	CASSSDRVGNSPLHF	TGTGCCAGCAGTTCCGACAGGGTGGGGAATTCACCCCTCCACTTT
.	TRBJ2-7	TRBV5-1	.	CASSLAGDSYEQYF	TGCGCCAGCAGCTTGGCCGGGGATTCCTACGAGCAGTACTTC
TRBD1	TRBJ1-5	TRBV6-5	.	CASSSETGGNQPQHF	TGTGCCAGCAGTAGCGAGACAGGGGGCAATCAGCCCCAGCATTTT
TRBD2	TRBJ2-5	TRBV7-8	once	CASSTTSGGETQYF	TGTGCCAGCAGCACGACTAGCGGGGGAGAGACCCAGTACTTC
.	TRBJ2-2	TRBV5-6	few	CASSLGPLRAGELFF	TGTGCCAGCAGCTTGGGGCCATTGAGGGCCGGGGAGCTGTTTTTT
.	TRBJ1-1	TRBV19	.	CASSSGVRGSNTEAFF	TGTGCCAGTAGCTCGGGGGTCCGGGGCTCGAACACTGAAGCTTTCTTT
.	TRBJ1-3	TRBV9	.	CASSVDGAQEGNTIYF	TGTGCCAGCAGCGTAGATGGGGCCCAGGAGGGAAACACCATATATTTT
TRBD1	TRBJ2-7	TRBV18	.	CASSPGQVHSYEQYF	TGTGCCAGCTCACCCGGACAGGTCCACTCCTACGAGCAGTACTTC
.	TRBJ1-2	TRBV9	few	CASSVHSGTNYGYTF	TGTGCCAGCAGCGTCCATTCCGGGACAAACTATGGCTACACCTTC
.	TRBJ1-1	TRBV2	once	CASGRLNTEAFF	TGTGCCAGCGGCCGTTTGAACACTGAAGCTTTCTTT
TRBD2	TRBJ2-1	TRBV19	.	CASSMMGLAGGQEFF	TGTGCCAGTAGTATGATGGGACTAGCGGGGGGGCAGGAGTTCTTC
TRBD1	TRBJ1-2	TRBV11-2	.	CASSVNRQGQAYGYTF	TGTGCCAGCAGCGTAAATCGCCAGGGACAGGCTTATGGCTACACCTTC
.	TRBJ1-4	TRBV5-1	.	CASSRRGVNEKLFF	TGCGCCAGCAGCCGGCGGGGGGTCAATGAAAAACTGTTTTTT
.	TRBJ1-1	TRBV7-6	.	CASSLEAAVGAEAFF	TGTGCCAGCAGCTTAGAAGCGGCAGTTGGCGCTGAAGCTTTCTTT
TRBD2	TRBJ2-3	TRBV27	few	CASSPSGTSGADTQYF	TGTGCCAGCAGTCCATCCGGGACTAGCGGGGCAGATACGCAGTATTTT
.	TRBJ1-5	TRBV6-5	.	CASSPPGGNQPQHF	TGTGCCAGCAGTCCCCCGGGTGGCAATCAGCCCCAGCATTTT
TRBD1	TRBJ1-1	TRBV29-1	once	CSVEWKETGLNTEAFF	TGCAGCGTTGAATGGAAAGAGACAGGGTTGAACACTGAAGCTTTCTTT
.	TRBJ2-7	TRBV7-9	.	CASSLAGSPYEQYF	TGTGCCAGCAGCTTAGCGGGGAGCCCCTACGAGCAGTACTTC
.	TRBJ2-5	TRBV29-1	.	CSVAWQTRRKGETQYF	TGCAGCGTCGCTTGGCAAACTAGGAGGAAAGGAGAGACCCAGTACTTC
.	TRBJ2-7	TRBV10-1	.	CASFKGQPYYEQYF	TGCGCCAGTTTTAAGGGACAACCCTACTACGAGCAGTACTTC
.	TRBJ2-7	TRBV9	.	CASSVGDPRGYEQYF	TGTGCCAGCAGCGTAGGGGACCCCAGGGGTTACGAGCAGTACTTC
.	TRBJ2-7	TRBV4-1	once	CASSQDQTYEQYF	TGCGCCAGCAGCCAAGACCAAACCTACGAGCAGTACTTC
TRBD1	TRBJ1-6	TRBV28	.	CASSAGTGYSPLHF	TGTGCCAGCAGTGCCGGGACAGGGTATTCACCCCTCCACTTT
.	TRBJ1-4	TRBV29-1	.	CSVVGLNEKLFF	TGCAGCGTTGTTGGGCTTAATGAAAAACTGTTTTTT
TRBD1	TRBJ1-4	TRBV2	.	CASSPPRGQGNEKLFF	TGTGCCAGCAGTCCCCCCAGGGGACAGGGTAATGAAAAACTGTTTTTT
.	TRBJ2-3	TRBV5-1	.	CASSLQGTDTQYF	TGCGCCAGCAGCTTACAGGGAACAGATACGCAGTATTTT
.	TRBJ2-5	TRBV10-2	.	CASSELQQPETQYF	TGCGCCAGCAGTGAGTTACAACAGCCAGAGACCCAGTACTTC
TRBD1	TRBJ1-4	TRBV7-9	few	CASSLRDSVNEKLFF	TGTGCCAGCAGCTTAAGGGACAGCGTTAATGAAAAACTGTTTTTT
.	TRBJ2-2	TRBV7-6	few	CASSFGAGGAGELFF	TGTGCCAGCAGCTTTGGGGCTGGTGGCGCCGGGGAGCTGTTTTTT
.	TRBJ2-1	TRBV10-3	once	CAITREALSSYNEQFF	TGTGCCATCACCCGAGAGGCTTTGAGCTCCTACAATGAGCAGTTCTTC
TRBD1	TRBJ2-7	TRBV5-6	.	CASSWDRAYEQYF	TGTGCCAGCAGCTGGGACAGGGCCTACGAGCAGTACTTC
.	TRBJ1-1	TRBV6-6	.	CASSKSDTEAFF	TGTGCCAGCAGCAAGAGCGACACTGAAGCTTTCTTT
.	TRBJ2-7	TRBV6-5	.	CASGYQGLYEQYF	TGTGCCAGTGGTTACCAGGGACTCTACGAGCAGTACTTC
TRBD2	TRBJ2-3	TRBV10-1	.	CASSRPSGDTDTQYF	TGCGCCAGCAGTCGACCTAGCGGTGACACAGATACGCAGTATTTT
.	TRBJ2-7	TRBV7-2	few	CASSSTDRRTEPYEQYF	TGTGCCAGCAGCTCCACCGACAGAAGGACAGAACCCTACGAGCAGTACTTC
.	TRBJ1-4	TRBV2	.	CASSVPGGAEEKLFF	TGTGCCAGCAGTGTCCCGGGGGGGGCGGAGGAAAAACTGTTTTTT
.	TRBJ2-1	TRBV11-2	.	CASSLETLLEQFF	TGTGCCAGCAGCTTAGAGACTCTCCTTGAGCAGTTCTTC
.	TRBJ1-2	TRBV19	.	CASSAAGPSRDGYTF	TGTGCCAGTAGTGCCGCGGGGCCCTCGAGGGATGGCTACACCTTC
.	TRBJ1-3	TRBV10-2	once	CASSGIDRSGNTIYF	TGCGCCAGCAGTGGCATAGACAGGTCTGGAAACACCATATATTTT
.	TRBJ1-1	TRBV6-1	.	CATFLGSAEAFF	TGTGCCACCTTCCTCGGGAGCGCTGAAGCTTTCTTT
.	TRBJ1-1	TRBV6-1	.	CASSEQGANTEAFF	TGTGCCAGCAGTGAGCAAGGGGCTAACACTGAAGCTTTCTTT
TRBD2	TRBJ2-1	TRBV7-3	.	CASSSPPLAGGRNEQFF	TGTGCCAGCAGCTCTCCCCCACTAGCGGGGGGGCGGAATGAGCAGTTCTTC
.	TRBJ2-1	TRBV7-8	.	CASSLFGNEQFF	TGTGCCAGCAGCTTATTCGGCAATGAGCAGTTCTTC
.	TRBJ2-1	TRBV10-3	.	CASQGSSYNEQFF	TGTGCCAGCCAGGGGAGCTCCTACAATGAGCAGTTCTTC
.	TRBJ1-4	TRBV6-6	.	CASSYSRYNEKLFF	TGTGCCAGCAGTTACTCGAGATATAATGAAAAACTGTTTTTT
TRBD1	TRBJ1-4	TRBV19	.	CASSIKNRGRTPGEKLFF	TGTGCCAGTAGTATAAAAAACAGGGGGCGGACGCCCGGAGAAAAACTGTTTTTT
TRBD1	TRBJ1-3	TRBV28	.	CASSLTGEGNTIYF	TGTGCCAGCAGCCTCACAGGGGAAGGAAACACCATATATTTT
.	TRBJ1-4	TRBV7-9	.	CASSLARHATNEKLFF	TGTGCCAGCAGCTTAGCCAGGCATGCAACTAATGAAAAACTGTTTTTT
.	TRBJ1-2	TRBV27	.	CASSLSPGFYGYTF	TGTGCCAGCAGTTTAAGTCCAGGCTTTTATGGCTACACCTTC
TRBD1	TRBJ2-1	TRBV6-5	few	CASSRRTGGLNEQFF	TGTGCCAGCAGTAGACGGACAGGGGGCTTAAATGAGCAGTTCTTC
.	TRBJ1-1	TRBV19	.	CASSSSGRARTEAFF	.